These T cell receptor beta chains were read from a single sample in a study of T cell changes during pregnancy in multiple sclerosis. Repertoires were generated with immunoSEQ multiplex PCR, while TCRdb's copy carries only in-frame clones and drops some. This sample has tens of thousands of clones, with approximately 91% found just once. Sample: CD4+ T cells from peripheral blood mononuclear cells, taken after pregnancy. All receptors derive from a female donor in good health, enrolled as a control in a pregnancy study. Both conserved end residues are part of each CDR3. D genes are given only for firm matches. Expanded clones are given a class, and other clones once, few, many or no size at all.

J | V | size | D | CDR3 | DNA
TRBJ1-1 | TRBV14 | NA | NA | CASSQGTANTEAFF | TGTGCCAGCAGCCAAGGGACAGCGAACACTGAAGCTTTCTTT
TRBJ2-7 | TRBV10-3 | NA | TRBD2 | CAIREGLAAEQYF | TGTGCCATCAGGGAGGGACTAGCGGCTGAGCAGTACTTC
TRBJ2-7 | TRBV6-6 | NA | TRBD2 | CASSYAASGSYEQYF | TGTGCCAGCAGTTACGCGGCTAGCGGGAGCTACGAGCAGTACTTC
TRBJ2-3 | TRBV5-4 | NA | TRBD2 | CAATGGRARDTQYF | TGTGCCGCCACTGGCGGGAGGGCAAGGGATACGCAGTATTTT
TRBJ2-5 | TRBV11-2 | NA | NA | CASSLGREETQYF | TGTGCCAGCAGCTTAGGGAGGGAAGAGACCCAGTACTTC
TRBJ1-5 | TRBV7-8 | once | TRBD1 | CASSAGTGNQPQHF | TGTGCCAGCAGCGCCGGGACAGGCAATCAGCCCCAGCATTTT
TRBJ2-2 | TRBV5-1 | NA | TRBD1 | CASSLEAVGQGTGELFF | TGCGCCAGCAGCTTGGAGGCGGTGGGACAGGGGACCGGGGAGCTGTTTTTT
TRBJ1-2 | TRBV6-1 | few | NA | CASSEHSYGYTF | TGTGCCAGCAGTGAACACAGCTATGGCTACACCTTC
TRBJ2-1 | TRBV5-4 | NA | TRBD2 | CASSPGLAKGLGYNEQFF | TGTGCCAGCAGCCCGGGACTAGCCAAAGGGTTAGGTTACAATGAGCAGTTCTTC
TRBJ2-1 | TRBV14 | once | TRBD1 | CASSRGQTIGINEQFF | TGTGCCAGCAGCCGGGGACAGACTATCGGCATCAATGAGCAGTTCTTC
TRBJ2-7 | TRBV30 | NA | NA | CAWGRGPLNEQYF | TGTGCCTGGGGGCGGGGCCCCCTAAACGAGCAGTACTTC
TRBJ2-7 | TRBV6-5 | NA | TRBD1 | CASSYSAGQGAYEQYF | TGTGCCAGCAGTTACTCCGCGGGACAGGGGGCCTACGAGCAGTACTTC
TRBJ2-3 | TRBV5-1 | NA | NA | CASSPSSTEPDTQYF | TGCGCCAGCAGCCCGAGCTCGACAGAACCAGATACGCAGTATTTT
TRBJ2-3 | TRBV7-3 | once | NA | CASSPQLLRDSTDTQYF | TGTGCCAGCAGCCCCCAGTTGCTGCGGGACAGCACAGATACGCAGTATTTT
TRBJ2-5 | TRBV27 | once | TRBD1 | CASGRQGVTETQYF | TGTGCCAGCGGACGACAGGGCGTGACGGAGACCCAGTACTTC
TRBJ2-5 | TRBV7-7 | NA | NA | CASSLGLPPETQYF | TGTGCCAGCAGCCTGGGACTTCCTCCGGAGACCCAGTACTTC
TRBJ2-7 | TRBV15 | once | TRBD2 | CATSRDWGGTYEQYF | TGTGCCACCAGCAGAGATTGGGGAGGGACCTACGAGCAGTACTTC
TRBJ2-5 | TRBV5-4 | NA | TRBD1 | CASSVDRVKETQYF | TGTGCCAGCAGCGTTGACAGGGTCAAAGAGACCCAGTACTTC
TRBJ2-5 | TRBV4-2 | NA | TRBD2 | CASSQVSGLAGVGEETQYF | TGTGCCAGCAGCCAAGTCTCTGGACTAGCGGGAGTTGGGGAAGAGACCCAGTACTTC
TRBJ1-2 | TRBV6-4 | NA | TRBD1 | CASSDDRDGYTF | TGTGCCAGCAGTGACGACAGGGACGGCTACACCTTC
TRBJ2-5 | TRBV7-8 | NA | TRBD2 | CASSPGGEETQYF | TGTGCCAGCAGCCCTGGGGGGGAAGAGACCCAGTACTTC
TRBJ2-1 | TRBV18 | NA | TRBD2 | CASLRTSGVTYNEQFF | TGTGCCAGTCTACGAACTAGCGGGGTGACCTACAATGAGCAGTTCTTC
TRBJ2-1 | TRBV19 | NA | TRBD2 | CASSGTSGGAAYNEQFF | TGTGCCAGTAGCGGGACTAGCGGGGGGGCCGCATACAATGAGCAGTTCTTC
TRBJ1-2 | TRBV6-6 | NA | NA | CASSLRQEYGYTF | TGTGCCAGCAGTTTAAGACAGGAGTATGGCTACACCTTC
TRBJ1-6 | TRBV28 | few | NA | CASSRQPNSPLHF | TGTGCCAGCAGTCGACAGCCAAATTCACCCCTCCACTTT
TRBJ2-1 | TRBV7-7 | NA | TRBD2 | CASSFNSGGEQFF | TGTGCCAGCAGCTTCAATAGCGGGGGGGAGCAGTTCTTC
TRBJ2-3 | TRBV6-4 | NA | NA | CASSDGSGGTDTQYF | TGTGCCAGCAGTGACGGCTCAGGGGGCACAGATACGCAGTATTTT
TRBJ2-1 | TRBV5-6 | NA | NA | CASSLEGLGYNEQFF | TGTGCCAGCAGCTTGGAAGGACTGGGGTACAATGAGCAGTTCTTC
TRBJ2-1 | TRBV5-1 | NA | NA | CASSQGGSYNEQFF | TGCGCCAGCAGCCAGGGCGGTTCCTACAATGAGCAGTTCTTC
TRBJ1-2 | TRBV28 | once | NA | CASSLTVTNYGYTF | TGTGCCAGCAGCCTAACAGTAACCAACTATGGCTACACCTTC
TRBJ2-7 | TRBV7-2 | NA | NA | CASSLLIGTYEQYF | TGTGCCAGCAGCTTACTTATCGGGACCTACGAGCAGTACTTC
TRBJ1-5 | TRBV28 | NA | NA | CAIALALVGQPQHF | TGTGCCATAGCACTAGCGTTAGTTGGTCAGCCCCAGCATTTT
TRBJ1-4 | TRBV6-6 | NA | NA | CASSYGAGVSRLFF | TGTGCCAGCAGTTACGGAGCAGGGGTTTCGAGGCTGTTTTTT
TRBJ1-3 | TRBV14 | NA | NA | CASSNIYGDTIYF | TGTGCCAGCAGCAATATCTACGGGGACACCATATATTTT
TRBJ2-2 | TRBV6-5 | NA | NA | CASSRDTGELFF | TGTGCCAGCAGCCGGGACACCGGGGAGCTGTTTTTT
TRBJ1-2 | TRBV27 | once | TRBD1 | CASSLSIKTGVYGYTF | TGTGCCAGCAGTTTATCCATTAAGACAGGGGTCTATGGCTACACCTTC
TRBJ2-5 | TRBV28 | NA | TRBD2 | CATQAGGPGETQYF | TGTGCCACCCAAGCGGGGGGGCCAGGAGAGACCCAGTACTTC
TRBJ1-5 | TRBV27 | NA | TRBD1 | CASSFGTGGNQPQHF | TGTGCCAGCAGTTTTGGGACAGGGGGCAATCAGCCCCAGCATTTT
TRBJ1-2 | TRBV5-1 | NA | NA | CASRGSRARSYGYTF | TGCGCCAGCAGAGGCTCCAGGGCCCGCAGCTATGGCTACACCTTC
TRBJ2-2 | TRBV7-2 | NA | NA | CASSLQGLNTGELFF | TGTGCCAGCAGCTTGCAGGGGTTGAACACCGGGGAGCTGTTTTTT
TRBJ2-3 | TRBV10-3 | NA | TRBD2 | CAISLAGGTDTQYF | TGTGCCATCAGCTTAGCGGGGGGCACAGATACGCAGTATTTT
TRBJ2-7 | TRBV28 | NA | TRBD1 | CASSSQWTGAGF | TGTGCCAGCAGCAGCCAGTGGACAGGGGCGGGCTTC
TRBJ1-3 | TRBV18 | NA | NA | CASSRGLPISGNTIYF | TGTGCCAGCTCACGGGGCCTCCCCATCTCTGGAAACACCATATATTTT
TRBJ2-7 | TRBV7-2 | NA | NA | CASSLSPYEQYF | TGTGCCAGCAGCTTGAGTCCCTACGAGCAGTACTTC
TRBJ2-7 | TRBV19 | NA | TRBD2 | CASSIRVSGSVYEQYF | TGTGCCAGTAGTATTAGAGTGAGCGGGAGTGTGTACGAGCAGTACTTC
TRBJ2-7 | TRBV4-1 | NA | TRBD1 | CASSFTGTGTYEQYF | TGCGCCAGCAGTTTCACCGGGACAGGAACCTACGAGCAGTACTTC